The next 11 T cell receptor beta chains were all read from a single sample in a study of blood T cell repertoires in COVID-19. TCRdb's copy holds only in-frame clones and misses some; the assay was immunoSEQ multiplex PCR. The sample includes 98,000 or so clones, 89% of them seen just once. The sample was peripheral blood. Receptor source: a man between 60 and 75 years old with COVID-19, enrolled during active disease.

The chain employs TRBV11-2 and TRBJ2-1; D is ambiguous. V was clipped by 1 base and J by 6 bases, with 10 bases between them. The CDR3 has 14 residues. From germline, CDR1 is SGHAT and CDR2 FQNNGV. CDR3 in amino acids: CASSLVRATNEQFF. DNA for the CDR3: TGTGCCAGCAGCTTAGTACGCGCAACCAATGAGCAGTTCTTC.

The CDR3 DNA is TGTGCCAGCAGCGTCCTCTCCGGGACAGACATGAACACTGAAGCTTTCTTT. It translates to CASSVLSGTDMNTEAFF. The chain joins TRBV9 to TRBJ1-1; 7 nucleotides agree with TRBD1. V gave up 2 bases and J gave up 0 bases; unmatched junction bases: 10. CDR1 and CDR2 from the germline V gene are SGDLS and YYNGEE. The CDR3 totals 17 residues.

This clone was observed a few times. The genes are TRBV6-5 and TRBJ2-6; D unresolved. The CDR3 sequence is 12 residues long. V gave up 9 bases and J gave up 1 base, with 4 bases separating them. From germline, CDR1 is MNHEY and CDR2 SVGAGI. CDR3 DNA: TGTGCCAGTTCATCTGGGGCCAACGTCCTGACTTTC. It yields the protein CASSSGANVLTF.

V gene TRBV30 combines with J gene TRBJ2-1, with D maybe TRBD2 (5 bases). Trimming removed 4 bases at V and 4 bases at J, with 14 bases between. Looked up from germline, CDR1 is GTSNPN and CDR2 is SVGIG (reference sequence). The CDR3 spans 14 residues. CDR3 in DNA: TGTGCCTGGACCTCCGGCGGGCAGTACAATGAGCAGTTCTTC. This gives the protein CAWTSGGQYNEQFF.

The chain combines TRBV6-5 with TRBJ2-7; TRBD1 matches at 7 bases. The CDR3 is 14 residues long. Losses at the gene ends were 7 bases for V and 1 base for J; bases not matched to a gene: 7. Germline V gene data show CDR1 as MNHEY and CDR2 as SVGAGI. The CDR3 DNA reads TGTGCCAGCAACCTAGACAGGGTTTCCTACGAGCAGTACTTC. Translated, it gives CASNLDRVSYEQYF.

The chain links TRBV29-1 to TRBJ1-1; D not certain. The germline gives CDR1 SQVTM, CDR2 ANQGSEA. Deletions cut 5 bases from V and 0 bases from J, with 19 bases between. The CDR3 sequence is 16 residues long. The CDR3 DNA is TGCAGCGTTTTGGCGGGTTCCCCGAACATGAACACTGAAGCTTTCTTT. Its protein product is CSVLAGSPNMNTEAFF.

This chain uses TRBV6-5 with TRBJ2-1; a possible D gene is TRBD2 (5 bases). This CDR3 region has 14 residues. V lost 5 bases and J lost 4, with 12 bases in between. Germline V gene sequence: CDR1 MNHEY, CDR2 SVGAGI. The CDR3: CASSSGPLYNEQFF. CDR3 coding DNA: TGTGCCAGCAGTAGCGGTCCTCTTTACAATGAGCAGTTCTTC.

V is TRBV27 and J is TRBJ2-1; TRBD2 aligns across 14 bases. Germline lookup yields CDR1 MNHEY and CDR2 SMNVEV (reference sequence). The CDR3 is 20 amino acids. The V and J ends lost 4 bases and 6 bases, in that order; junction bases with no gene match: 17. CDR3 in DNA: TGTGCCAGCAGTTCGATACTGGGACTAGCGGGAGTTACCGTCGTCAATGAGCAGTTCTTC. Amino acid sequence: CASSSILGLAGVTVVNEQFF.

This clone is a singleton in its sample. The gene calls are TRBV18 and TRBJ2-3; no reliable D call. Germline loops: CDR1 KGHSH, CDR2 LQKENI. CDR3 length: 12 residues. The V gene lost 4 bases and the J gene lost 4 bases, with 6 bases spanning the gap. CDR3: CASSQFADTQYF. The CDR3 bases are TGTGCCAGCTCACAATTCGCAGATACGCAGTATTTT. The full variable domain, its missing parts supplied by reference TRBV18 and TRBJ2-3, is NAGVMQNPRHLVRRRGQEARLRCSPMKGHSHVYWYRQLPEEGLKFMVYLQKENIIDESGMPKERFSAEFPKEGPSILRIQQVVRGDSAAYFCASSQFADTQYFGPGTRLTVL.

The genes are TRBV30 and TRBJ1-3, with D possibly TRBD1 on 6 matching bases. Germline CDR1 GTSNPN, CDR2 SVGIG (reference sequence). The CDR3 extends over 15 amino acids. Trimming stripped 0 bases from V and 0 bases from J, with 9 bases between. The CDR3 region has the DNA TGTGCCTGGAGTGTCAGGGGAACCTCTGGAAACACCATATATTTT. This gives the protein CAWSVRGTSGNTIYF.

This chain links TRBV14 with TRBJ2-7; no firm D call. CDR1 and CDR2 from the germline V gene are SGHDN and FVKESK. The CDR3 runs to 13 residues. The V end was cut by 1 base, the J end by 6 bases, with 10 bases between. The CDR3 region is CASSQVFSGEQYF. Written as DNA, the CDR3 is TGTGCCAGCAGCCAAGTCTTCTCGGGCGAGCAGTACTTC.